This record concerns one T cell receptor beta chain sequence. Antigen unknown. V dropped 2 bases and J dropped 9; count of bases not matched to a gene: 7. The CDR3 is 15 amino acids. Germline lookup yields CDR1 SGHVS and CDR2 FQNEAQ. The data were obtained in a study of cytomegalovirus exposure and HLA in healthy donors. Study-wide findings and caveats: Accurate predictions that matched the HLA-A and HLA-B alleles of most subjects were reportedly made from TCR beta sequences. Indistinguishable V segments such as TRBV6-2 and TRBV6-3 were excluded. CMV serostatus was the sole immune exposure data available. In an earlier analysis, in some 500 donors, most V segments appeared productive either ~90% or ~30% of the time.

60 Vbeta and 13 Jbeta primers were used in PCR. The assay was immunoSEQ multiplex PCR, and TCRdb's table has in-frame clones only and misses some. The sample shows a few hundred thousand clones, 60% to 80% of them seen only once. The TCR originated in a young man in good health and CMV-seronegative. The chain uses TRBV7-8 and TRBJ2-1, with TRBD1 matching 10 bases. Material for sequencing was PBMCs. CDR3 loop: CASSLPGTGVGEQFF. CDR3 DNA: TGTGCCAGCAGCTTACCCGGGACAGGGGTGGGTGAGCAGTTCTTC.